This is a list of T cell receptor beta chains from one sample in a study of cytomegalovirus exposure and HLA in healthy donors. Only in-frame clones appear in the TCRdb table, and some are missing; sequencing was by immunoSEQ multiplex PCR. The repertoire table contains 160,000 or so clones. The sequencing sample was made of PBMCs. The origin of the receptors is a man under 40 in good health and CMV-seronegative. The CDR3 runs from the conserved cysteine through the conserved F or W. D genes are given only for firm matches.

-	TRBV7-9	TRBJ2-7	TGTGCCAGCAGCACACCCCAGGAACTTTACGAGCAGTACTTC	CASSTPQELYEQYF
-	TRBV6-1	TRBJ1-4	TGTGCCAGCAGTGTACAGGGTTTGTTGGAAAAACTGTTTTTT	CASSVQGLLEKLFF
-	TRBV6-5	TRBJ1-4	TGTGCCAGCACTTCGCCCCGGGGAAAACTGTTTTTT	CASTSPRGKLFF
-	TRBV10-1	TRBJ2-2	TGCGCCAGCAGTGAGTACTCCTTCGCGAACACCGGGGAGCTGTTTTTT	CASSEYSFANTGELFF
TRBD2	TRBV7-9	TRBJ2-1	TGTGCCAGCAGCTTAAGCGGGAGACACGAGTACAATGAGCAGTTCTTC	CASSLSGRHEYNEQFF
-	TRBV19	TRBJ2-1	TGTGCCAGTAGTATAGGTCAAGAGATCTACAATGAGCAGTTCTTC	CASSIGQEIYNEQFF
-	TRBV7-6	TRBJ1-4	TGTGCCAGCAGCCCCTTTATAAGGGGCACTAATGAAAAACTGTTTTTT	CASSPFIRGTNEKLFF
TRBD1	TRBV5-5	TRBJ1-2	TGTGCCAGCAGCTTGGGGGAGCAGGGGGTGGTCTATGGCTACACCTTC	CASSLGEQGVVYGYTF
-	TRBV6-6	TRBJ2-1	TGTGCCAGCAGCCCCACCGAGCGCGATGAGCAGTTCTTC	CASSPTERDEQFF
-	TRBV5-6	TRBJ2-2	TGTGCCAGCAGCTTGGGTCTACTTTTCACCGGGGAGCTGTTTTTT	CASSLGLLFTGELFF
-	TRBV5-1	TRBJ2-3	TGCGCCAGCAGCTTGGCCGCCCAGGCTAGCACAGATACGCAGTATTTT	CASSLAAQASTDTQYF
TRBD1	TRBV28	TRBJ2-2	TGTGCCAGCAGCTTCATCAGGGGGCCCCTCGGCGGGGAGCTGTTTTTT	CASSFIRGPLGGELFF
TRBD1	TRBV29-1	TRBJ2-2	TGCAGCGTCTTCCTCGACAGGGACACCGGGGAGCTGTTTTTT	CSVFLDRDTGELFF
TRBD1	TRBV27	TRBJ2-5	TGTGCCAGCAGTTCGGGGGGACAGGGAAAGACCCAGTACTTC	CASSSGGQGKTQYF
-	TRBV27	TRBJ2-4	TGTGCCAGCAGTCCCTCCAGACAGTCCAACATTCAGTACTTC	CASSPSRQSNIQYF
-	TRBV6-5	TRBJ1-2	TGTGCCAGCAGTTACTTCCAATCAGGGGTCGGCTACACCTTC	CASSYFQSGVGYTF
TRBD2	TRBV7-6	TRBJ2-2	TGTGCCAGCAGCCGAGCTAGCGGGACGAACACCGGGGAGCTGTTTTTT	CASSRASGTNTGELFF
-	TRBV4-2	TRBJ1-1	TGTGCCAGCAGCCAAGATTTGGCGGCAGGGTCGCCCGAAGCTTTCTTT	CASSQDLAAGSPEAFF
-	TRBV7-6	TRBJ2-5	TGTGCCAGCAGCCCGGGATACCAAGAGACCCAGTACTTC	CASSPGYQETQYF
-	TRBV11-3	TRBJ1-1	TGTGCCAGCAGCTTAGCGGTTAACACTGAAGCTTTCTTT	CASSLAVNTEAFF
TRBD2	TRBV29-1	TRBJ2-7	TGCAGCCCGACCCCCGGACTAGCGGGGCACTACGAGCAGTACTTC	CSPTPGLAGHYEQYF
-	TRBV6-1	TRBJ1-6	TGTGCCAGCAGTACCCAGGGGTACGGTTCACCCCTCCACTTT	CASSTQGYGSPLHF
TRBD2	TRBV7-7	TRBJ2-5	TGTGCCAGCAGCGACGGGACTAGCGGGTCACAAGAGACCCAGTACTTC	CASSDGTSGSQETQYF
TRBD1	TRBV5-8	TRBJ2-3	TGTGCCAGCAGCTTCGGAACAGGGGATTCTTACACAGATACGCAGTATTTT	CASSFGTGDSYTDTQYF
TRBD1	TRBV7-6	TRBJ1-1	TGTGCCAGCAGTCGAAACCCGGGACAGGGGGTAACTGAAGCTTTCTTT	CASSRNPGQGVTEAFF
-	TRBV9	TRBJ1-2	TGTGCCAGCAGCGTAGAGGGGGGGGAGTATTATGATGGCTACACCTTC	CASSVEGGEYYDGYTF
TRBD1	TRBV27	TRBJ1-2	TGTGCCAGCAGGATGACAGGGTGGTTAAGAGGCTACACCTTC	CASRMTGWLRGYTF
TRBD2	TRBV19	TRBJ2-1	TGTGCCAGTAGCGGGACTAGCAGCCACAATGAGCAGTTCTTC	CASSGTSSHNEQFF
TRBD1	TRBV25-1	TRBJ1-1	TGTGCCAGCAGTCGGGACAGGTTGAACACTGAAGCTTTCTTT	CASSRDRLNTEAFF
TRBD2	TRBV28	TRBJ2-2	TGTGCCAGCAGCCCGGGACTAAGGGAGCTGTTTTTT	CASSPGLRELFF
TRBD2	TRBV7-6	TRBJ2-7	TGTGCCAGCACGCCAATCGGGGGGACCTCCTACGAGCAGTACTTC	CASTPIGGTSYEQYF
TRBD1	TRBV7-9	TRBJ2-1	TGTGCCAGCAGCGTCCGGGACAGGCCCCCCAATGAGCAGTTCTTC	CASSVRDRPPNEQFF
-	TRBV10-3	TRBJ1-1	TGTGCCGCCCAACAGGGTGCGGTCACTGAAGCTTTCTTT	CAAQQGAVTEAFF
-	TRBV6-4	TRBJ2-3	TGTGCCAGCAGTGACGAGTTTCGAGATACGCAGTATTTT	CASSDEFRDTQYF
-	TRBV7-2	TRBJ1-1	TGTGCCAGCAGCTTCAAGGGGGTGGCTGAAGCTTTCTTT	CASSFKGVAEAFF
TRBD2	TRBV5-1	TRBJ2-3	TGCGCCAGCACCCCGACTAGCGGGAGGGATGCAGATACGCAGTATTTT	CASTPTSGRDADTQYF
TRBD1	TRBV25-1	TRBJ1-1	TGTGCCAGCAGTGAACCCGGGGACAGGGGGAACACTGAAGCTTTCTTT	CASSEPGDRGNTEAFF
-	TRBV6-5	TRBJ2-7	TGTGCCAGCAGTTACTCAGTTGTTGGGACATCCTACGAGCAGTACTTC	CASSYSVVGTSYEQYF
TRBD2	TRBV7-6	TRBJ2-7	TGTGCCAGCAGCCCCGGGACTAGCTCCTACGAGCAGTACTTC	CASSPGTSSYEQYF
TRBD2	TRBV10-3	TRBJ2-7	TGTGCCATCAGTCCGACTAGCGGGAGTTTGTACTTC	CAISPTSGSLYF
TRBD2	TRBV5-1	TRBJ2-7	TGCGCCAGCAGCTTGGATGCTAGCGGGAGGGAGCAGTACTTC	CASSLDASGREQYF
TRBD1	TRBV6-5	TRBJ1-2	TGTGCCAGCAGCGCCGGGACAGGGGGGGAGTATGGCTACACCTTC	CASSAGTGGEYGYTF
-	TRBV7-2	TRBJ2-7	TGTGCCAGCAGCTTAGTCGCGGGATTGGTAGACGAGCAGTACTTC	CASSLVAGLVDEQYF
-	TRBV7-9	TRBJ2-7	TGTGCCAGCAGCTTATTGGACAGTTCCTACGAGCAGTACTTC	CASSLLDSSYEQYF
-	TRBV9	TRBJ2-7	TGTGCCAGCAGCGCGCGGGGTTCGGTCTACGAGCAGTACTTC	CASSARGSVYEQYF